The 23 T cell receptor beta chains presented below share a single source sample, sequenced in a study of T cells in Graves' hyperthyroidism and ophthalmopathy. Amplification targeted TCR beta CDR3 regions from RNA transcripts. A set of HTBI primers served as the primers for a first-round RT-PCR of the TCR CDR3. MiXCR, run by TCRdb on the multiplex PCR reads, gives a single entry per CDR3 protein. The sample has hundreds of thousands of distinct CDR3 sequences; approximately 24% are singletons. The sample taken for sequencing was blood. These TCRs come from a woman in her twenties or thirties with Graves' ophthalmopathy.

The rearrangement links TRBV6-2 or TRBV6-3 to TRBJ1-1; D is unclear. The CDR3 is 16 residues long. Germline lookup yields CDR1 MNHEY and CDR2 SVGEGT. The V end was cut by 0 bases, the J end by 7 bases, with 18 bases between. The CDR3 DNA is TGTGCCAGCAGTTACTCGAGTTGGGGAAGGCCAGTTGAAGCTTTCTTT. Protein product: CASSYSSWGRPVEAFF.

The V gene is TRBV7-6, the J gene TRBJ2-7, with TRBD1 identical over 8 bases. CDR3 size: 16 residues. After removal of 0 bases from V and 1 base from J, the junction contained 5 bases not matched to a gene. Germline CDR1 reads SGHVS; CDR2 reads FNYEAQ. The CDR3 coding sequence is TGTGCCAGCAGCTTAGCCCCAGGGGGCGAATCCTACGAGCAGTACTTC. Amino acids: CASSLAPGGESYEQYF.

This clonotype appeared a single time. CDR3 nucleotide sequence: TGTGCCATCAGTGAGTCGGACAGGGGGGAGACCCAGTACTTC. Its protein is CAISESDRGETQYF. The rearrangement links TRBV10-3 to TRBJ2-5, with TRBD1 identical over 10 bases. The CDR3 is 14 amino acids. Per germline, CDR1 ENHRY and CDR2 SYGVKD. The J segment lost 5 bases and the V segment lost 0 bases, leaving 0 bases of the junction unmatched.

There are a few counts of this clonotype. The chain is built from TRBV11-2 and TRBJ1-5; 7 bases fit TRBD1. CDR1 SGHAT and CDR2 FQNNGV come from the germline V gene. Trimming cost V 0 bases and J 7 bases; bases outside gene matches: 6. The CDR3 runs to 15 residues. CDR3 amino acids: CASSLEDRRGQPQHF. CDR3 coding DNA: TGTGCCAGCAGCTTAGAGGACAGGAGGGGCCAGCCCCAGCATTTT. Looking up the rest from reference TRBV11-2 and TRBJ1-5 gives the full variable domain: EAGVAQSPRYKIIEKRQSVAFWCNPISGHATLYWYQQILGQGPKLLIQFQNNGVVDDSQLPKDRFSAERLKGVDSTLKIQPAKLEDSAVYLCASSLEDRRGQPQHFGDGTRLSIL.

The CDR3 bases are TGTGCCAGCAGCCCCGGGACAGGGATGACTGAAGCTTTCTTT. This translates into CASSPGTGMTEAFF. The chain is built from TRBV6-1 and TRBJ1-1; 9 bases are a match to TRBD1. Germline-derived CDR1 and CDR2 are MNHNS and SASEGT. The junction had 7 bases not matched to a gene; V was cut back by 6 bases and J by 5 bases. The CDR3 is 14 residues long.

This clonotype has at least ten counts. A much larger clone differs from this one at a single base, so this may be a read error. No conserved phenylalanine or tryptophan is present at the end of the CDR3, so a read error is the likely explanation. The genes are TRBV12-3 or TRBV12-4 and TRBJ1-1; the match to TRBD1 covers 7 bases. The CDR3 covers 15 residues. The V gene end was trimmed by 1 base and the J gene end by 6 bases; junction bases not matched to a gene: 8. CDR3 residues: CASSLGGAQGAEAFL. CDR3 nucleotides: TGTGCCAGCAGTTTAGGTGGGGCTCAGGGGGCTGAAGCTTTCCTT.

V and J are TRBV6-1 and TRBJ2-5, with TRBD1 matching 10 bases. This CDR3 is 16 amino acids long. V shed 6 bases, J shed 3 bases, and the junction held 10 bases outside the gene matches. The germline V gene encodes CDR1 MNHNS and CDR2 SASEGT. CDR3 in amino acids: CASSGTGVGGEETQYF. The DNA for the CDR3 is TGTGCCAGCAGCGGGACAGGGGTCGGGGGTGAAGAGACCCAGTACTTC.

The chain uses TRBV15 and TRBJ1-1; D is undetermined. V lost 4 bases to trimming and J lost 2 bases, with 11 bases between them. The germline CDR1 and CDR2 sequences are LNHNV and YYDKDF (reference sequence). The CDR3 extends over 14 amino acids. CDR3 bases: TGTGCCACCAGCATAGGGAACATTAACACTGAAGCTTTCTTT. This sequence encodes CATSIGNINTEAFF. Full variable domain (outside the CDR3, taken from reference TRBV15 and TRBJ1-1): DAMVIQNPRYQVTQFGKPVTLSCSQTLNHNVMYWYQQKSSQAPKLLFHYYDKDFNNEADTPDNFQSRRPNTSFCFLDIRSPGLGDTAMYLCATSIGNINTEAFFGQGTRLTVV.

This sequence joins TRBV5-1 and TRBJ1-3, with D unresolved. Germline CDR1 reads SGHRS; CDR2 reads YFSETQ. The CDR3 extends over 15 amino acids. Trimming pared 4 bases from V and 0 bases from J, leaving 11 bases between. The CDR3 DNA sequence: TGCGCCAGCAGCGATTGCTATTACTCTGGAAACACCATATATTTT. This encodes CASSDCYYSGNTIYF.

This clonotype was seen once. The genes are TRBV6-2 or TRBV6-3 and TRBJ2-7, with D perhaps given as TRBD1 or TRBD2 (6 bases each). From germline, CDR1 is MNHEY and CDR2 SVGEGT. Trimming shortened V by 4 bases and J by 3 bases, and 16 bases separated the two germline ends. This CDR3 is built from 15 residues. CDR3 region: CASSSHGGLGYEQYF. The CDR3 DNA reads as TGTGCCAGCAGTTCCCACGGGGGCTTGGGCTACGAGCAGTACTTC.

This clonotype was recorded once. This chain joins TRBV19 and TRBJ1-1, with D possibly being TRBD1 (5 bases). This CDR3 comprises 16 residues. V was pared by 2 bases and J by 2 bases, with 15 bases between. Germline CDR1 reads LNHDA; CDR2 reads SQIVND (reference sequence). Written as DNA, the CDR3 is TGTGCCAGTAGTATAAGACAGAACCAAGATAACACTGAAGCTTTCTTT. Residues: CASSIRQNQDNTEAFF.

This clonotype was found many times. This chain connects TRBV3-1 to TRBJ2-5, with a possible D match to TRBD2 (6 bases). There are 12 residues in the CDR3. Germline values: CDR1 LGHDT, CDR2 YNNKEL (reference sequence). V was trimmed by 2 bases and J by 7 bases, leaving 8 bases between them. The CDR3 spells CASSQTRGTQYF. DNA of the CDR3: TGTGCCAGCAGCCAAACGCGGGGGACCCAGTACTTC.

This clonotype was observed a handful of times. The gene calls are TRBV3-1 and TRBJ2-5, with D possibly being TRBD1 (6 bases). CDR3 length: 14 amino acids. V dropped 0 bases and J dropped 5 bases, with 10 bases sitting between them. Germline values: CDR1 LGHDT, CDR2 YNNKEL (reference sequence). CDR3 bases: TGTGCCAGCAGCCAAGATGCAGGGGCGGAGACCCAGTACTTC. It codes for CASSQDAGAETQYF.

This clonotype has more than one count but fewer than ten. The rearrangement joins TRBV7-3 to TRBJ1-1; D is perhaps TRBD1 (6 bases). CDR3 length equals 13 residues. Germline values: CDR1 SGHTA, CDR2 FQGTGA. The V gene lost 5 bases and the J gene lost 6 bases, with 13 bases spanning the gap. The CDR3 nucleotides are TGTGCCAGCAGCCTCGGGACATTGTCTGAAGCTTTCTTT. This codes for CASSLGTLSEAFF.

This clonotype was found many times. V and J are TRBV7-9 and TRBJ2-5, with D maybe TRBD1 (6 bases). The germline CDR1 and CDR2 sequences are SEHNR and FQNEAQ (reference sequence). Trimming stripped 4 bases from V and 4 bases from J, with 16 bases between. The CDR3 is 15 amino acids. The CDR3 loop is CASSYIQGLGETQYF. In nucleotides, the CDR3 is TGTGCCAGCAGCTATATCCAGGGGCTGGGAGAGACCCAGTACTTC.

The sample holds many counts of this clonotype. V usage is TRBV5-1 and J usage is TRBJ1-1; 9 bases agree with TRBD1. This CDR3 comprises 15 residues. CDR1 is SGHRS and CDR2 is YFSETQ in the germline V gene. V was pared by 2 bases and J by 5 bases, with 7 bases of the junction left unmatched. The CDR3 region has the DNA TGCGCCAGCAGCTTTACAGGGGGCTCGGGAACTGAAGCTTTCTTT. Amino acids: CASSFTGGSGTEAFF.

This clonotype was observed many times. The CDR3 nucleotides are TGCGCCAGCAGCTTGCCCGCCGGGGAGGGCAATCAGCCCCAGCATTTT. Translated: CASSLPAGEGNQPQHF. The chain uses TRBV5-1 and TRBJ1-5; D is unclear. There are 16 residues in the CDR3. Germline V gene sequence: CDR1 SGHRS, CDR2 YFSETQ. Trimming took off 1 base at V and 2 bases at J, with 13 bases between the two ends.

This clonotype was seen many times. The gene calls are TRBV28 and TRBJ1-3; D might be TRBD1 (6 bases). V gave up 9 bases and J gave up 2 bases, with 8 bases separating them. The CDR3 is 12 residues long. Germline CDR1 MDHEN, CDR2 SYDVKM. CDR3 DNA sequence: TGTGCCAGTCGGACAGCTGGAAACACCATATATTTT. Its protein product is CASRTAGNTIYF.

This clonotype was seen ten or more times. This chain links TRBV7-2 with TRBJ1-5; D gene uncertain. The V and J ends lost 6 bases and 8 bases respectively, with 14 bases between them. The germline gives CDR1 SGHTA, CDR2 FQGNSA. CDR3 length equals 13 residues. The DNA of the CDR3 is TGTGCCAGCAGTCCGGGTGGTTCGAAGCCCCAGCATTTT. This gives the protein CASSPGGSKPQHF.

This clonotype was detected ten times or more. Being one base from a much bigger clone, this may be a read error. This chain joins TRBV6-2 or TRBV6-3 and TRBJ1-5; possibly TRBD1 for D (6 bases). The CDR3 has 17 residues. CDR1 is MNHEY, CDR2 SVGEGT, per germline. Trimming took off 8 bases at V and 3 bases at J, with 23 bases between the two ends. The CDR3 DNA follows: TGTGCCAGCGACCCGAACAGGGAAATTGTGGTCAATCAGCCCCAGCATTTT. It codes for CASDPNREIVVNQPQHF.

This clonotype was recorded many times. The V gene is TRBV28, the J gene TRBJ2-7; possibly TRBD1 for D (5 bases). The germline V gene has CDR1 MDHEN and CDR2 SYDVKM. The CDR3 spans 13 residues. Trimming removed 10 bases from V and 5 bases from J, with 18 bases in between. The CDR3 reads CATGRAGGDEQYF. The CDR3 DNA reads as TGTGCCACAGGCAGGGCAGGTGGAGACGAGCAGTACTTC.

As to this clonotype: A read error may account for a junction end that differs from germline. This chain joins TRBV6-1 and TRBJ1-5; D unclear. The germline V gene has CDR1 MNHNS and CDR2 SASEGT. The CDR3 runs 13 residues. The CDR3 DNA follows: TGTGTCAGCAGTGCAGCGACGGAACAGCCCCAGCATTTT. Amino acids: CVSSAATEQPQHF.

This clonotype was detected ten times or more. V is TRBV20-1 and J is TRBJ1-1, with unresolved D. The CDR3 contains 16 residues. The V end was cut by 3 bases, the J end by 1 base, with 18 bases between. Germline V gene lookup returns CDR1 DFQATT and CDR2 SNEGSKA (reference sequence). The CDR3 region has the DNA TGCAGTGCTAGTATGGTCCTTAAAGTAGGGAACACTGAAGCTTTCTTT. It is translated as CSASMVLKVGNTEAFF.